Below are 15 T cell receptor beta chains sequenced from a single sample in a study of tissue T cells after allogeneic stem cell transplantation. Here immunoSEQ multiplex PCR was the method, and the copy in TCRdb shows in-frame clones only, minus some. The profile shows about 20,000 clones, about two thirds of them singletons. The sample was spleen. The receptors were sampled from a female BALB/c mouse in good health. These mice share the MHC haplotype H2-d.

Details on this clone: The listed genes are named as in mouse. Partial CDR3 DNA: TGTGCCAGCAGCCAAGTTTTCAGGGGGCTTGAACAGTAC. Protein: CASSQVFRGLEQY. The whole CDR3 sequence reads CASSQVFRGLEQYF. V usage is TRBV2 and J usage is TRBJ2-7, with 8 bases that match TRBD1. Sequencing ends 1 residue short of the CDR3 end; the germline J gene provides the rest. Germline assignment: CDR1 LGHNA and CDR2 YSYQKL. The CDR3 extends over 14 amino acids. V lost 1 base, J lost 6 bases, and 5 bases stayed unmatched.

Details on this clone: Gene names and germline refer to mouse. The CDR3 DNA, read in part, is TGTGCCTGGATGGTTCAGTCCAACGAAAGATTATTT. Its protein product is CAWMVQSNERLF. The full CDR3 is CAWMVQSNERLFF. The V call is TRBV31, the J call TRBJ1-4; D gene unclear. The read stops 1 residue short of the end of the CDR3; the missing end is completed from the germline J gene. The length of the CDR3 is 13 residues. CDR1 and CDR2 from the germline V gene are GKSSPN and SITVG. V dropped 4 bases and J dropped 2 bases, with 8 bases sitting between them.

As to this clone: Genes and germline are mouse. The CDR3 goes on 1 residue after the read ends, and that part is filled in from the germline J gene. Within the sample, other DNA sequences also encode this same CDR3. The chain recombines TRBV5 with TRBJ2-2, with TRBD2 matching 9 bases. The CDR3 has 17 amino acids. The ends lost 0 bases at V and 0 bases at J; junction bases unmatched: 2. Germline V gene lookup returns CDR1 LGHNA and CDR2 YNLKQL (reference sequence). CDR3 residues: CASSQDWGGANTGQLYF. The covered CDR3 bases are TGTGCCAGCAGCCAAGATTGGGGGGGCGCAAACACCGGGCAGCTCTAC.

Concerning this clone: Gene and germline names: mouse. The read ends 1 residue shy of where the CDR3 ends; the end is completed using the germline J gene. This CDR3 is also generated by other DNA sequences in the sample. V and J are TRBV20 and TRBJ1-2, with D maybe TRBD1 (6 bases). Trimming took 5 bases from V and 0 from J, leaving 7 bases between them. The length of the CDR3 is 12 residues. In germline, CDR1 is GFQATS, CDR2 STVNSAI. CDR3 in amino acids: CGARQANSDYTF. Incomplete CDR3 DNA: TGTGGTGCTCGACAGGCAAACTCCGACTACACC.

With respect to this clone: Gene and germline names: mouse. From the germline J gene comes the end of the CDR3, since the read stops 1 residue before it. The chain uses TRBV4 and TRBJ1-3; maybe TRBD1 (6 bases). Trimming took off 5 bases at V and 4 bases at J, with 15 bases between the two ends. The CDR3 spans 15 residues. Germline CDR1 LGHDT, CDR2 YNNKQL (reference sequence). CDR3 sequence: CASSPNRDLGNTLYF. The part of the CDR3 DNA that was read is TGTGCCAGCAGCCCCAACAGGGATCTCGGAAATACGCTCTAT.

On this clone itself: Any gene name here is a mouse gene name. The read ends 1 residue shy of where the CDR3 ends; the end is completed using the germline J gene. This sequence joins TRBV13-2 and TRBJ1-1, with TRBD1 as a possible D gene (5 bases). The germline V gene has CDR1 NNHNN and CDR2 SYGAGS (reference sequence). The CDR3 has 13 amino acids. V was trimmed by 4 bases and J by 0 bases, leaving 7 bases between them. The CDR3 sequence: CASGPTANTEVFF. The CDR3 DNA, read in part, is TGTGCCAGCGGTCCGACAGCAAACACAGAAGTCTTC.

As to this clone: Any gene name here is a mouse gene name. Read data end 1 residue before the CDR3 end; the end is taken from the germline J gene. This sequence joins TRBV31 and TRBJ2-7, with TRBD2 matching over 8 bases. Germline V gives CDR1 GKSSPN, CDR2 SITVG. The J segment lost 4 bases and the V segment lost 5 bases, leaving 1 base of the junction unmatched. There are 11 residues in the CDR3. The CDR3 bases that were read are TGTGCCTGGGACTGGGGTTATGAACAGTAC. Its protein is CAWDWGYEQY. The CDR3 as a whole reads CAWDWGYEQYF.

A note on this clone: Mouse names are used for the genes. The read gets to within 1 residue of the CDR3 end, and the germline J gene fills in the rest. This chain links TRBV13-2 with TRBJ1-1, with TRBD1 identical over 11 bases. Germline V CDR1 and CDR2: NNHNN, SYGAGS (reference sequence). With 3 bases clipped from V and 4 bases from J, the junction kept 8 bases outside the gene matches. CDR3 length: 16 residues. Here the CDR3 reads CASGVPGQGAGTEVFF. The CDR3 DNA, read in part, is TGTGCCAGCGGTGTCCCCGGACAGGGGGCTGGCACAGAAGTCTTC.

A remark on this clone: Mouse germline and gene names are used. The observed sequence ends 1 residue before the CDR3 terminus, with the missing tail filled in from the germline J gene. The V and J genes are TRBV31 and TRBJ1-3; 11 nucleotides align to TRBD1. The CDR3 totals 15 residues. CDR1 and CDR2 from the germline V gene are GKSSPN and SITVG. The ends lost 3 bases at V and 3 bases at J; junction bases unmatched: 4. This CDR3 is CAWRLDRGLGNTLYF. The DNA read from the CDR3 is TGTGCCTGGAGGCTGGACAGGGGGCTTGGAAATACGCTCTAT.

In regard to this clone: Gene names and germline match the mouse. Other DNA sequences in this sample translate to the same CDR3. The CDR3 loop reads CASGRTGGVGEQYF. The CDR3 bases that were read are TGTGCCAGCGGGCGGACTGGGGGGGTGGGGGAACAGTAC. V and J are TRBV13-2 and TRBJ2-7; 12 nucleotides align to TRBD2. The read ends 1 residue before the CDR3 terminus; that terminus is restored from the germline J gene. J was trimmed by 7 bases and V by 5 bases; bases with no gene match: 7. Germline V gives CDR1 NNHNN, CDR2 SYGAGS (reference sequence). This CDR3 has 14 amino acids.

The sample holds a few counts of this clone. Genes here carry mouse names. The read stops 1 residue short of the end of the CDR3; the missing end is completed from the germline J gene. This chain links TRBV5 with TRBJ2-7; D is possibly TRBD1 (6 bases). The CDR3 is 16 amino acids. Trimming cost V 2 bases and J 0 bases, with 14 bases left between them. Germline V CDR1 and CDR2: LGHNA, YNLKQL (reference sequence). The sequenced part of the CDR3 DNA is TGTGCCAGCAGCCAAATTCCGGGACATAGCTCCTATGAACAGTAC. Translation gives CASSQIPGHSSYEQY. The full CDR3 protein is CASSQIPGHSSYEQYF.

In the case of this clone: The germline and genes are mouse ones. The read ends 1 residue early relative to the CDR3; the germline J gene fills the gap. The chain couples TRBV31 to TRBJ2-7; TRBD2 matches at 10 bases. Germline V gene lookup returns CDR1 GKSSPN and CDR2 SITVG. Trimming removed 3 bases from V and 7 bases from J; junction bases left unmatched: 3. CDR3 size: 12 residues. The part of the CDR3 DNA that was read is TGTGCCTGGAGGACTGGGGGGTGGGAACAGTAC. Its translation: CAWRTGGWEQY. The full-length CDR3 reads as CAWRTGGWEQYF. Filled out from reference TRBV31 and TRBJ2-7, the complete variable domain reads AQTIHQWPVAEIKAVGSPLSLGCTIKGKSSPNLYWYWQATGGTLQQLFYSITVGQVESVVQLNLSASRPKDDQFILSTEKLLLSHSGFYLCAWRTGGWEQYFGPGTRLTVL.

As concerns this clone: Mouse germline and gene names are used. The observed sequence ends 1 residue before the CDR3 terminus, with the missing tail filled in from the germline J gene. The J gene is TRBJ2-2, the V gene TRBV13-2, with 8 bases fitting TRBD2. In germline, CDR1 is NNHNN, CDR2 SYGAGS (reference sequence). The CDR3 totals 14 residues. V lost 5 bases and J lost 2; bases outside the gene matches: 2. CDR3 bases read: TGTGCCAGCGGAGGACTGGGTAACACCGGGCAGCTCTAC. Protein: CASGGLGNTGQLY. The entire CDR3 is CASGGLGNTGQLYF.

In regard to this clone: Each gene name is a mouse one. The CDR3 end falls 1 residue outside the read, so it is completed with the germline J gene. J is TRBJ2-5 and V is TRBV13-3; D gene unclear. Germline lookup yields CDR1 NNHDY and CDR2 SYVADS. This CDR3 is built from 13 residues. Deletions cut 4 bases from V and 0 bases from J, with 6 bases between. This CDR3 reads CASSRINQDTQYF. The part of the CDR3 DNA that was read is TGTGCCAGCAGTCGAATTAACCAAGACACCCAGTAC. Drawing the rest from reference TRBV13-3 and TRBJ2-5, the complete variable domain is EAAVTQSPRSKVAVTGGKVTLSCHQTNNHDYMYWYRQDTGHGLRLIHYSYVADSTEKGDIPDGYKASRPSQENFSLILELASLSQTAVYFCASSRINQDTQYFGPGTRLLVL.

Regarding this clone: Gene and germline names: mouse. CDR3 bases read: TGTGCCAGCAGCCAAGACCCGAACACAGAAGTCTTC. As protein: CASSQDPNTEVF. The CDR3, in full, reads CASSQDPNTEVFF. The V call is TRBV2, the J call TRBJ1-1; D call uncertain. The CDR3 end is not reached by the read, which stops 1 residue before it; the germline J gene fills it in. Trimming shortened V by 0 bases and J by 1 base, and 3 bases separated the two germline ends. Germline V gene data show CDR1 as LGHNA and CDR2 as YSYQKL. This CDR3 has 13 amino acids.